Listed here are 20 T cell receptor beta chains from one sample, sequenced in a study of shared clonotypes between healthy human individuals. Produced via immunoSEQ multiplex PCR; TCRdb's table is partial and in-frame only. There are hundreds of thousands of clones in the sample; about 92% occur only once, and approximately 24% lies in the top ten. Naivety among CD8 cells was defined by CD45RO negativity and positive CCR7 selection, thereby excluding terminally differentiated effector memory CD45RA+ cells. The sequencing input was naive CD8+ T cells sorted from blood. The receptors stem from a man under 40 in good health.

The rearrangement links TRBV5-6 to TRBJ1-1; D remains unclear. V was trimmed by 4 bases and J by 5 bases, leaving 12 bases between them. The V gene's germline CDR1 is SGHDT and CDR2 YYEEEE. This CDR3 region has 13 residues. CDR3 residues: CASSPVAGTEAFF. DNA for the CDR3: TGTGCCAGCAGCCCGGTTGCGGGAACTGAAGCTTTCTTT.

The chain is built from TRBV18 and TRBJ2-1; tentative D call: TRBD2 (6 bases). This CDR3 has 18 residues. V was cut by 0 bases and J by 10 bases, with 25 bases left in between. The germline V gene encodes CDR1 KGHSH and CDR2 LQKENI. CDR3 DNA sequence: TGTGCCAGCTCACCACCGGGGTCGTTTGCGGGATCGACTCGGGAGCAGTTCTTC. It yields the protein CASSPPGSFAGSTREQFF.

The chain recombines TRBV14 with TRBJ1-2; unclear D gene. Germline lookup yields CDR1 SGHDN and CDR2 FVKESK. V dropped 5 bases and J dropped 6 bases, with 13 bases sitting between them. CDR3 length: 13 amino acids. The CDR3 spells CASSESPTNGYTF. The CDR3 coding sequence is TGTGCCAGCAGCGAAAGTCCTACTAATGGCTACACCTTC.

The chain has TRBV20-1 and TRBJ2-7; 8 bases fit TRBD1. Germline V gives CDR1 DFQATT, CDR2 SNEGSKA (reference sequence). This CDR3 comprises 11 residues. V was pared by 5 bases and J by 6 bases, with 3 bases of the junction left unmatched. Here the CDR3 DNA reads TGCAGTGCTTGGACAGGGCCCGAGCAGTACTTC. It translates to CSAWTGPEQYF.

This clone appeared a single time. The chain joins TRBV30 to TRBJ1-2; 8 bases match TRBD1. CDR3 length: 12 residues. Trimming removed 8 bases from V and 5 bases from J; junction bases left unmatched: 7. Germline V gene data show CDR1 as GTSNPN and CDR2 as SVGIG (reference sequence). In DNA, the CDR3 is TGTGCCGGAACCGGGACAGGATATGGCTACACCTTC. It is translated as CAGTGTGYGYTF. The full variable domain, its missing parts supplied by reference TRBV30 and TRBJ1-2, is SQTIHQWPATLVQPVGSPLSLECTVEGTSNPNLYWYRQAAGRGLQLLFYSVGIGQISSEVPQNLSASRPQDRQFILSSKKLLLSDSGFYLCAGTGTGYGYTFGSGTRLTVV.

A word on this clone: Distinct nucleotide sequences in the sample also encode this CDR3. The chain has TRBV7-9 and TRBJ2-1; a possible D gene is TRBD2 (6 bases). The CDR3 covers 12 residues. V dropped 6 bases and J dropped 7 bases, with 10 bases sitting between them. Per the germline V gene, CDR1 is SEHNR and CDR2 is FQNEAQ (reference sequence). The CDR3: CASSRGGNEQFF. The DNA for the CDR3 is TGTGCCAGCAGTCGTGGGGGGAATGAGCAGTTCTTC.

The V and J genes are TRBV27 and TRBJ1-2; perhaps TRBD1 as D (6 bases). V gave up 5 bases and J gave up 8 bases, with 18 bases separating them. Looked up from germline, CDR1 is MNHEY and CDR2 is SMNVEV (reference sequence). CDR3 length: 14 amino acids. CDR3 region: CASSNRAPLGGYTF. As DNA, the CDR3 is TGTGCCAGCAGTAACAGGGCACCCTTGGGAGGCTACACCTTC.

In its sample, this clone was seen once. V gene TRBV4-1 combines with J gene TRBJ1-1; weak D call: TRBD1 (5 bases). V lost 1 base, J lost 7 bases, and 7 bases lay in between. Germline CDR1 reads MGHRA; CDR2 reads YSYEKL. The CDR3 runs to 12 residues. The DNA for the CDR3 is TGCGCCAGCAGCCAAGGGAGGGGTGAAGCTTTCTTT. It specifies CASSQGRGEAFF.

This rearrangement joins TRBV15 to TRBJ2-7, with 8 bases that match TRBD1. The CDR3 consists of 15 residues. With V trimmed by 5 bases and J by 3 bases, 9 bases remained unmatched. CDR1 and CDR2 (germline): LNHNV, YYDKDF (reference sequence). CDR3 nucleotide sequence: TGTGCCACCAGCGCAGTCCTTGGACAGGGCTACGAGCAGTACTTC. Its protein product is CATSAVLGQGYEQYF. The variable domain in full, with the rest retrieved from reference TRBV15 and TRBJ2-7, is DAMVIQNPRYQVTQFGKPVTLSCSQTLNHNVMYWYQQKSSQAPKLLFHYYDKDFNNEADTPDNFQSRRPNTSFCFLDIRSPGLGDTAMYLCATSAVLGQGYEQYFGPGTRLTVT.

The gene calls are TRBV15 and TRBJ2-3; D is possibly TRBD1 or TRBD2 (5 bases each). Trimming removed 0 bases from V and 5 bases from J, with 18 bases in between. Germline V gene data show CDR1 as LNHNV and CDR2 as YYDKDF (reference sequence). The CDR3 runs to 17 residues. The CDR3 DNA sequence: TGTGCCACCAGCAGAGAATCCGGACTGACAGTTTTAGATACGCAGTATTTT. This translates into CATSRESGLTVLDTQYF.

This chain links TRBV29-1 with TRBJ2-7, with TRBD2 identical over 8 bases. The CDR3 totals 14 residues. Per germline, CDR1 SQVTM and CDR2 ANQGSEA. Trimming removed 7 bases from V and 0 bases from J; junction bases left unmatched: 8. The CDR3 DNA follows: TGCAGCGCGAAACTAGCGGCTAGCTCCTACGAGCAGTACTTC. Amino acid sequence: CSAKLAASSYEQYF.

In nucleotides, the CDR3 is TGTGCCAGCAGTTCTGGGACAGGGACGGGAGAGACCCAGTACTTC. It codes for CASSSGTGTGETQYF. The chain joins TRBV27 to TRBJ2-5; 9 bases align to TRBD1. Germline V gives CDR1 MNHEY, CDR2 SMNVEV (reference sequence). The CDR3 consists of 15 residues. The V gene end was trimmed by 4 bases and the J gene end by 4 bases; junction bases not matched to a gene: 7.

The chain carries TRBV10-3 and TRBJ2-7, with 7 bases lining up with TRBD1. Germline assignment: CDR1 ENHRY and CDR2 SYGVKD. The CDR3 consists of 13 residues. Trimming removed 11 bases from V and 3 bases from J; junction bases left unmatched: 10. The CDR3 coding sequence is TGTGCCTCGCAGGGGGACCTTAACTACGAGCAGTACTTC. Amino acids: CASQGDLNYEQYF.

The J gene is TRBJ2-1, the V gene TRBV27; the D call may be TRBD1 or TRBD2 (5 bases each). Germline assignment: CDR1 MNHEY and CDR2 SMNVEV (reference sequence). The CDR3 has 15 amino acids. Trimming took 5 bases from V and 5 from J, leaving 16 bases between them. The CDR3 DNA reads TGTGCCAGCAGTGGGATCTGGGACGCCCACAATGAGCAGTTCTTC. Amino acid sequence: CASSGIWDAHNEQFF.

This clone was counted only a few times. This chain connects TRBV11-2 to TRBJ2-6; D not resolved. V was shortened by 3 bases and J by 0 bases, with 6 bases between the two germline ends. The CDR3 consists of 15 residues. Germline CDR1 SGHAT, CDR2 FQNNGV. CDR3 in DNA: TGTGCCAGCAGCTTTGGAGCCTCTGGGGCCAACGTCCTGACTTTC. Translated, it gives CASSFGASGANVLTF. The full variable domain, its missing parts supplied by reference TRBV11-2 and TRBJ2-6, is EAGVAQSPRYKIIEKRQSVAFWCNPISGHATLYWYQQILGQGPKLLIQFQNNGVVDDSQLPKDRFSAERLKGVDSTLKIQPAKLEDSAVYLCASSFGASGANVLTFGAGSRLTVL.

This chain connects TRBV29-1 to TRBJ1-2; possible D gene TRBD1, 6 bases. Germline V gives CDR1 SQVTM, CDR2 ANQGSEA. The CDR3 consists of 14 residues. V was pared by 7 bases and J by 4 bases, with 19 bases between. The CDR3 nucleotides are TGCAGCGGAGGGAGCCAGGGGTCGGCCTATGGCTACACCTTC. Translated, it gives CSGGSQGSAYGYTF.

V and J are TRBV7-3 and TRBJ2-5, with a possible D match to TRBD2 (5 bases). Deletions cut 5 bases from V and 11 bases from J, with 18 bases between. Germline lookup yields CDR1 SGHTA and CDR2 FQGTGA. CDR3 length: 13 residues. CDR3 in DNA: TGTGCCAGCAGCCCAACACCCCCCGGGGAGCAGTACTTC. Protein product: CASSPTPPGEQYF.

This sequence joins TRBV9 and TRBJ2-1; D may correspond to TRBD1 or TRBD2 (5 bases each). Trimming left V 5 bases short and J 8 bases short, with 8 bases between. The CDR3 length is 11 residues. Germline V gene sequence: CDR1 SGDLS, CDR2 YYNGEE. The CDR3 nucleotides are TGTGCCAGCAGGCGAGGGGATGAGCAGTTCTTC. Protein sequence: CASRRGDEQFF.

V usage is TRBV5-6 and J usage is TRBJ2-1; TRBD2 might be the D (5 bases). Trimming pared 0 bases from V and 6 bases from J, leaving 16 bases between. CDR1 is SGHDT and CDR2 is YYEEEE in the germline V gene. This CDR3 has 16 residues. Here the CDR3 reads CASSLASPSRGNEQFF. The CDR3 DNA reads TGTGCCAGCAGCTTGGCCTCTCCTAGCCGGGGCAATGAGCAGTTCTTC.

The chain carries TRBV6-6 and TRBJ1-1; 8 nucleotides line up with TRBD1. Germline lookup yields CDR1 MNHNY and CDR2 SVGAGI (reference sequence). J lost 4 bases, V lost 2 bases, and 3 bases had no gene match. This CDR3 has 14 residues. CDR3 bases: TGTGCCAGCAGTTACGGGCAGGGGGCCACTGAAGCTTTCTTT. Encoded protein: CASSYGQGATEAFF.